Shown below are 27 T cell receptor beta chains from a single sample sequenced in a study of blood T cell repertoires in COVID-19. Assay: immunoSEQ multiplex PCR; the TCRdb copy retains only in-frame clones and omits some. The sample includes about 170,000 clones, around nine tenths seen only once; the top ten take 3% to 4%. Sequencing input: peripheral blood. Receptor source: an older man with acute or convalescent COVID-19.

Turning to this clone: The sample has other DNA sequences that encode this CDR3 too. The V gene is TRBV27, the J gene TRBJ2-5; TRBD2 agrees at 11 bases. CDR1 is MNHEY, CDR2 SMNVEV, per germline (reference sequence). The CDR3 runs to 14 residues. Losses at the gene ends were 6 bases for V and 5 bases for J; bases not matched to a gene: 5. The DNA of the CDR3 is TGTGCCAGCAGCCTAAGACTAGCGGGGGAGACCCAGTACTTC. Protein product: CASSLRLAGETQYF.

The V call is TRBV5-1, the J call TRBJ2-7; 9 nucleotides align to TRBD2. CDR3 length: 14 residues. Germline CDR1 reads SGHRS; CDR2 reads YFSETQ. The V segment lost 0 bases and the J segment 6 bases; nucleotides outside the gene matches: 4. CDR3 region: CASSLDASGIEQYF. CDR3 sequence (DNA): TGCGCCAGCAGCTTGGATGCTAGCGGGATCGAGCAGTACTTC.

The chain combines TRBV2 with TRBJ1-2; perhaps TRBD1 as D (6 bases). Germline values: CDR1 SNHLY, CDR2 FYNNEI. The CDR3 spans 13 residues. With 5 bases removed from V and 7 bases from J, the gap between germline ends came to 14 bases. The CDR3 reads CASSLHQTGGYTF. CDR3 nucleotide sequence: TGTGCCAGCAGTCTCCACCAGACAGGTGGCTACACCTTC.

The CDR3 here is CASSLTEGDTEAFF. In DNA, the CDR3 is TGTGCCAGTAGTCTCACCGAGGGTGACACTGAAGCTTTCTTT. This chain uses TRBV19 with TRBJ1-1; the D is unclear. In germline, CDR1 is LNHDA, CDR2 SQIVND (reference sequence). The ends were cut back, 5 bases at V and 3 bases at J, with 13 bases in the middle. This CDR3 spans 14 amino acids.

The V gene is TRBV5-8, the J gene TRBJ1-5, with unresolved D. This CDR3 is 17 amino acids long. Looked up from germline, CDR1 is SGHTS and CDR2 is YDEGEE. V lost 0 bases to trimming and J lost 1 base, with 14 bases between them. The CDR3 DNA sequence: TGTGCCAGCAGCTTGGAGCCCTCCGGAGGAAGCAATCAGCCCCAGCATTTT. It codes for CASSLEPSGGSNQPQHF.

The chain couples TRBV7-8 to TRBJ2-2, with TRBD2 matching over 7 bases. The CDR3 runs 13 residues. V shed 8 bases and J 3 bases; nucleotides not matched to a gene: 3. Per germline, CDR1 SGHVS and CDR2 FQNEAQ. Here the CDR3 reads CASGAGDTGELFF. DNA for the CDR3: TGTGCCAGCGGGGCGGGGGACACCGGGGAGCTGTTTTTT.

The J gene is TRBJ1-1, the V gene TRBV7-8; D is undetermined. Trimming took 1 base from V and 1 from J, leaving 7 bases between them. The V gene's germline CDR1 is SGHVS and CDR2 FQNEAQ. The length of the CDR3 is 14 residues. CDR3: CASSLVSGNTEAFF. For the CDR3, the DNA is TGTGCCAGCAGCTTAGTGTCGGGGAACACTGAAGCTTTCTTT.

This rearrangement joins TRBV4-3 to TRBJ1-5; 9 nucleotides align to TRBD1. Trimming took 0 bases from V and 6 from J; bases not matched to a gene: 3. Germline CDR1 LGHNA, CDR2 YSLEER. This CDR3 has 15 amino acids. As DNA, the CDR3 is TGCGCCAGCAGCCAAGATGGGACAGGGACTCAGCCCCAGCATTTT. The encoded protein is CASSQDGTGTQPQHF.

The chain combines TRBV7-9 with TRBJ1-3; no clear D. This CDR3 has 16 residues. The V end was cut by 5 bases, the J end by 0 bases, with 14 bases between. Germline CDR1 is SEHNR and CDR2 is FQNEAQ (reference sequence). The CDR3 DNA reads TGTGCCAGCAGCCGCCTAGTTGAAATCTCTGGAAACACCATATATTTT. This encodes CASSRLVEISGNTIYF. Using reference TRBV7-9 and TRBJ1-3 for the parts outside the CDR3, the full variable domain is DTGVSQNPRHKITKRGQNVTFRCDPISEHNRLYWYRQTLGQGPEFLTYFQNEAQLEKSRLLSDRFSAERPKGSFSTLEIQRTEQGDSAMYLCASSRLVEISGNTIYFGEGSWLTVV.

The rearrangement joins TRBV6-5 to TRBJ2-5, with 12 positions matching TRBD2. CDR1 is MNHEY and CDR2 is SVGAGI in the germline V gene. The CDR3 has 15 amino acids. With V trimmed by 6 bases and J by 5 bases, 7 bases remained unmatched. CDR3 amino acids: CASRLAGGPMETQYF. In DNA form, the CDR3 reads TGTGCCAGCAGGCTAGCGGGGGGGCCGATGGAGACCCAGTACTTC.

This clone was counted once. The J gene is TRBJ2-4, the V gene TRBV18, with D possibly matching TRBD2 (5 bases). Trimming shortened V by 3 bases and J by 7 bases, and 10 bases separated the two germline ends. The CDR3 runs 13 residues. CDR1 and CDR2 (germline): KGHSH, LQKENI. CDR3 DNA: TGTGCCAGCTCACCTCCCGGAGGTAACATTCAGTACTTC. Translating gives CASSPPGGNIQYF.

CDR3 loop: CASSPGRDTEAFF. The CDR3 nucleotides read TGTGCCAGCAGCCCGGGAAGGGACACTGAAGCTTTCTTT. V usage is TRBV7-3 and J usage is TRBJ1-1; D unclear. The CDR3 runs 13 residues. CDR1 is SGHTA and CDR2 is FQGTGA in the germline V gene. V was clipped by 5 bases and J by 3 bases, with 10 bases between them.

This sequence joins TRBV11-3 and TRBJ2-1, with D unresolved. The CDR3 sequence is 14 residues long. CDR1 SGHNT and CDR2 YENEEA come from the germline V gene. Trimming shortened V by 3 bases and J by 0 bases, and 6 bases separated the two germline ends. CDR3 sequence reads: CASSFGGSYNEQFF. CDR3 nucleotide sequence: TGTGCCAGCAGCTTTGGCGGCTCCTACAATGAGCAGTTCTTC.

For the CDR3, the DNA is TGTGCCAGCAGCCCAGGTCGAGGCGGGGGAAACACCATATATTTT. Protein product: CASSPGRGGGNTIYF. The V call is TRBV11-2, the J call TRBJ1-3; D is undetermined. The germline V gene has CDR1 SGHAT and CDR2 FQNNGV. With 5 bases removed from V and 4 bases from J, the gap between germline ends came to 15 bases. This CDR3 spans 15 amino acids. Combining the CDR3 with reference TRBV11-2 and TRBJ1-3 gives the whole variable domain EAGVAQSPRYKIIEKRQSVAFWCNPISGHATLYWYQQILGQGPKLLIQFQNNGVVDDSQLPKDRFSAERLKGVDSTLKIQPAKLEDSAVYLCASSPGRGGGNTIYFGEGSWLTVV.

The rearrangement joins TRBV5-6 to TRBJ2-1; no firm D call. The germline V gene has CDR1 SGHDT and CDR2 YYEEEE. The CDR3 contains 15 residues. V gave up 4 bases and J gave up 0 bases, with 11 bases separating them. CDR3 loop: CASSPDWSSYNEQFF. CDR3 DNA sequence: TGTGCCAGCAGCCCCGACTGGAGCTCCTACAATGAGCAGTTCTTC. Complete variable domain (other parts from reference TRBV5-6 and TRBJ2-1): DAGVTQSPTHLIKTRGQQVTLRCSPKSGHDTVSWYQQALGQGPQFIFQYYEEEERQRGNFPDRFSGHQFPNYSSELNVNALLLGDSALYLCASSPDWSSYNEQFFGPGTRLTVL.

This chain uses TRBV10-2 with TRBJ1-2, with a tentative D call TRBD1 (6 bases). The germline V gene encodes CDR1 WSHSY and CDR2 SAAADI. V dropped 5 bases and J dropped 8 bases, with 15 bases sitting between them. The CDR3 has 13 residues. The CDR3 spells CASSPGQIGGYTF. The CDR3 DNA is TGCGCCAGCAGTCCCGGACAGATAGGAGGCTACACCTTC.

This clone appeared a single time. The CDR3 DNA is TGTGCCAGCAGCCAAGCGGCCCTTAGCGGGGGGGCCTTCACAGATACGCAGTATTTT. Protein product: CASSQAALSGGAFTDTQYF. J is TRBJ2-3 and V is TRBV3-1 (or the pseudogene TRBV3-2); 11 bases are shared with TRBD2. Per the germline V gene, CDR1 is LGHDT and CDR2 is YNNKEL (reference sequence). The CDR3 is 19 amino acids. V lost 1 base to trimming and J lost 2 bases; unmatched junction nucleotides: 11.

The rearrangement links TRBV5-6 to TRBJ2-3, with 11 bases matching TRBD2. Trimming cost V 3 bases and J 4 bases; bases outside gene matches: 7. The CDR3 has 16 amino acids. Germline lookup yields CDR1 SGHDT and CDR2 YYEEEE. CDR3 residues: CASSWILAGGADTQYF. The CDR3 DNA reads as TGTGCCAGCAGCTGGATTCTAGCGGGAGGTGCAGATACGCAGTATTTT.

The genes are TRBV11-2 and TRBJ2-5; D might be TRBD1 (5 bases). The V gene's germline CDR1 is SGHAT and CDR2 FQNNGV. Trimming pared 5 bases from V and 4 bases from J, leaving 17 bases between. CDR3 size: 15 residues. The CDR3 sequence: CASSPRTPRGETQYF. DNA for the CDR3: TGTGCCAGCAGCCCCCGGACACCCCGCGGAGAGACCCAGTACTTC.

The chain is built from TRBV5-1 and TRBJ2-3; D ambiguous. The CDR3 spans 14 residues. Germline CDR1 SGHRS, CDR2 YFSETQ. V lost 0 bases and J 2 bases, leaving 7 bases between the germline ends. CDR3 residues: CASSLAAVTDTQYF. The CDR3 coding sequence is TGCGCCAGCAGCTTGGCTGCGGTCACAGATACGCAGTATTTT.

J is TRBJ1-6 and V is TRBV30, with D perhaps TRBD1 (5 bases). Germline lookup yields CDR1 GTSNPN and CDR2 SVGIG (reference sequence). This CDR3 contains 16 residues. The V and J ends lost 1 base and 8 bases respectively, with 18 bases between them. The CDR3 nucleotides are TGTGCCTGGAGTGGAGGTTGGAGGGGTGGTTATTCACCCCTCCACTTT. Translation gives CAWSGGWRGGYSPLHF.

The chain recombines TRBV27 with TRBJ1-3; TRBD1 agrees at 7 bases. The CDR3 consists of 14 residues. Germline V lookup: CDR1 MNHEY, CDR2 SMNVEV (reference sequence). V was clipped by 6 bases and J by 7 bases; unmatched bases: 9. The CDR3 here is CASSLTGSSNTIYF. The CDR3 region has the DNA TGTGCCAGCAGCTTGACAGGGTCTAGTAACACCATATATTTT.

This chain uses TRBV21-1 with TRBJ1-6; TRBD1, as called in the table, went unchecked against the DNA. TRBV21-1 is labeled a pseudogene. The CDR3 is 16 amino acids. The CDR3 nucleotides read TGTGCCAGCAGCAGCGACAGGGGATCCTATAATTCACCCCTCCACTTT. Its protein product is CASSSDRGSYNSPLHF.

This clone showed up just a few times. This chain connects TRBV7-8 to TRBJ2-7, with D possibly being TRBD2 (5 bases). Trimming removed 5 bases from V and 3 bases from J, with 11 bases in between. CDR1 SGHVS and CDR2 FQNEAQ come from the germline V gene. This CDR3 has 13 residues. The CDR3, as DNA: TGTGCCAGCAGCATAACGGGGTTCTACGAGCAGTACTTC. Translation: CASSITGFYEQYF.

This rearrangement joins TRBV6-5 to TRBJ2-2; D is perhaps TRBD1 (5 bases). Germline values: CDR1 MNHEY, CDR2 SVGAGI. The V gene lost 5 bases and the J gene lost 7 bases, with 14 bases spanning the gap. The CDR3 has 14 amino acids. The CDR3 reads CASSQYDSRGELFF. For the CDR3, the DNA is TGTGCCAGCAGTCAATATGACAGTCGCGGGGAGCTGTTTTTT.

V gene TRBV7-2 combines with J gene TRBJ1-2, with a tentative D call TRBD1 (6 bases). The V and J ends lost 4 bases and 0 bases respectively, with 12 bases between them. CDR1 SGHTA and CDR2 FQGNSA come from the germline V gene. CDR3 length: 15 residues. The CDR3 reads CASSSTTGANYGYTF. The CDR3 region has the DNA TGTGCCAGCAGCTCCACGACAGGCGCTAACTATGGCTACACCTTC. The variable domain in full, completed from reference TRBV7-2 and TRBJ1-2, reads GAGVSQSPSNKVTEKGKDVELRCDPISGHTALYWYRQSLGQGLEFLIYFQGNSAPDKSGLPSDRFSAERTGGSVSTLTIQRTQQEDSAVYLCASSSTTGANYGYTFGSGTRLTVV.

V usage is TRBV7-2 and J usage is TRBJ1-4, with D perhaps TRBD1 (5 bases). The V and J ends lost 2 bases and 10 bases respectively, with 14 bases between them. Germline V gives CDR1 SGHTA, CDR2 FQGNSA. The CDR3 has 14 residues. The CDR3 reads CASSLRQRGAKLFF. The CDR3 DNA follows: TGTGCCAGCAGCTTACGACAAAGGGGCGCAAAACTGTTTTTT.